These 3 T cell receptor beta chains originate from one sample sequenced in a study of shared clonotypes between healthy human individuals. The data were produced by immunoSEQ multiplex PCR, yet TCRdb's version contains in-frame clones alone and is incomplete. Of around 510,000 clones listed, 90% to 97% are singletons. What was sequenced was naive CD4+ T cells sorted from blood. The sample's subset: CD45RA+ positively selected. These receptor sequences come from a woman aged 25 to 39 in good health.

This chain joins TRBV5-1 and TRBJ2-2; 8 bases are shared with TRBD1. Per the germline V gene, CDR1 is SGHRS and CDR2 is YFSETQ. This CDR3 spans 17 amino acids. The trim removed 1 base at V and 3 bases at J, leaving 8 bases unmatched. Here the CDR3 reads CASSLPGGGLDTGELFF. In DNA, the CDR3 is TGCGCCAGCAGCTTGCCAGGGGGCGGCTTGGACACCGGGGAGCTGTTTTTT.

V and J are TRBV7-9 and TRBJ2-7, with 8 nucleotides matching TRBD1. The ends lost 5 bases at V and 3 bases at J; junction bases unmatched: 12. From germline, CDR1 is SEHNR and CDR2 FQNEAQ (reference sequence). CDR3 length: 16 amino acids. CDR3 protein: CASSPPRGQGIYEQYF. CDR3 nucleotides: TGTGCCAGCAGCCCCCCGCGCGGACAGGGAATCTACGAGCAGTACTTC.

V gene TRBV5-1 combines with J gene TRBJ2-1, with 7 bases fitting TRBD2. Germline assignment: CDR1 SGHRS and CDR2 YFSETQ. CDR3 size: 16 residues. V gave up 3 bases and J gave up 5 bases; unmatched junction bases: 11. CDR3 DNA sequence: TGCGCCAGCAGCTCCGGCCCTGGACTAGGGGACAATGAGCAGTTCTTC. It codes for CASSSGPGLGDNEQFF.